The rows below give T cell receptor beta chains drawn from one sample of a study of sequential checkpoint blockade in melanoma. Repertoires were generated with immunoSEQ multiplex PCR, while TCRdb's copy carries only in-frame clones and drops some. The table records 5,000 to 6,500 clones, roughly 50% of them present only once. The sequenced sample was CD8+ T cells sorted from blood (inferred from file names), obtained from a patient given nivolumab and ipilimumab in sequence. The origin of the receptors is a human donor with melanoma. CDR3s include the opening cysteine and the closing phenylalanine or tryptophan. Each record gives: D gene, J gene, clone size, V gene, CDR3 protein, CDR3 DNA. D genes are given only for firm matches. Size is omitted from some rows. Given values are once, few, many or a class for expanded clones.

>NA|TRBJ1-1|once|TRBV7-3
CASSLMGQGTEAFF
TGTGCCAGCAGCTTAATGGGTCAGGGAACTGAAGCTTTCTTT
>NA|TRBJ1-1|NA|TRBV27
CASSLYGLETEAFF
TGTGCCAGCAGTTTATACGGCCTAGAGACTGAAGCTTTCTTT
>TRBD2|TRBJ2-7|NA|TRBV6-1
CASSVVAGNYEQYF
TGTGCCAGCAGTGTGGTAGCGGGAAACTACGAGCAGTACTTC
>NA|TRBJ2-7|few|TRBV7-9
CASSRPFDTLGEQYF
TGTGCCAGCAGTAGACCATTTGACACCTTAGGCGAGCAGTACTTC
>NA|TRBJ2-1|NA|TRBV19
CASQDLSSYNEQFF
TGTGCCAGTCAGGACTTGAGCTCCTACAATGAGCAGTTCTTC
>TRBD1|TRBJ2-2|few|TRBV29-1
CSADRGLGTGELFF
TGCAGCGCAGACAGGGGGCTGGGCACCGGGGAGCTGTTTTTT
>TRBD1|TRBJ1-2|few|TRBV30
CAWGLSGTEVFYGYTF
TGTGCCTGGGGCCTATCCGGGACAGAGGTTTTCTATGGCTACACCTTC
>NA|TRBJ1-1|few|TRBV2
CASSLGPSGNSEAFF
TGTGCCAGCAGTTTAGGGCCCTCGGGGAACTCTGAAGCTTTCTTT
>NA|TRBJ1-2|few|TRBV13
CASSRLYGGLLRTGYTF
TGTGCCAGCAGCCGACTTTACGGGGGGCTTCTCCGTACTGGCTACACCTTC
>NA|TRBJ2-7|NA|TRBV4-1
CASSQVTAEVGGEQYF
TGCGCCAGCAGCCAAGTAACAGCGGAAGTGGGGGGCGAGCAGTACTTC
>NA|TRBJ2-5|NA|TRBV20-1
CSAHTGDHSYF
TGCAGTGCGCACACGGGGGACCATTCTTACTTC
>NA|TRBJ2-4|NA|TRBV7-9
CASSFGPSNIQYF
TGTGCCAGCAGCTTTGGCCCATCAAACATTCAGTACTTC
>TRBD1|TRBJ1-6|NA|TRBV4-3
CASRSEQGNYNSPLHF
TGCGCCAGCAGGTCGGAACAGGGGAACTATAATTCACCCCTCCACTTT
>TRBD2|TRBJ2-1|NA|TRBV27
CASSRTSGSKYNEQFF
TGTGCCAGCAGCCGGACTAGCGGGAGTAAATACAATGAGCAGTTCTTC
>NA|TRBJ2-3|once|TRBV19
CASSIVDNTDTQYF
TGTGCCAGTAGTATAGTGGACAACACAGATACGCAGTATTTT
>TRBD1|TRBJ2-7|NA|TRBV14
CASSLPGQKYEQYF
TGTGCCAGCAGCCTCCCGGGACAGAAATACGAGCAGTACTTC
>NA|TRBJ2-7|NA|TRBV7-9
CAVRGDYEQYF
TGTGCCGTCAGGGGGGACTACGAGCAGTACTTC
>NA|TRBJ2-7|NA|TRBV7-2
CASKRDRWSEQYF
TGTGCCAGCAAGCGGGACAGGTGGAGCGAGCAGTACTTC
>NA|TRBJ1-2|NA|TRBV29-1
CSVSSAPPEDYGYTF
TGCAGCGTATCCTCAGCCCCACCTGAGGACTATGGCTACACCTTC
>TRBD1|TRBJ2-7|medium-sized|TRBV7-9
CASSWPGQGPEQYF
TGTGCCAGCAGTTGGCCGGGACAGGGGCCCGAGCAGTACTTC
>NA|TRBJ2-7|few|TRBV18
CASSPGAAYEQYF
TGTGCCAGCTCACCAGGGGCGGCCTACGAGCAGTACTTC
>NA|TRBJ2-1|few|TRBV30
CAWTGISDRAYGGSSYNEQFF
TGTGCCTGGACGGGGATCTCGGACAGGGCTTACGGGGGGAGCTCCTACAATGAGCAGTTCTTC
>TRBD2|TRBJ2-5|few|TRBV19
CASKAGFAETQYF
TGTGCCAGTAAAGCGGGATTCGCAGAGACCCAGTACTTC